A single sample gave rise to the 30 T cell receptor beta chains below, sequenced in a study of beta chain features in type 1 diabetes. Expressed TCRB transcripts got sequenced, as all isolated RNA was reverse transcribed. Measured with immunoSEQ multiplex PCR; TCRdb has only the in-frame clones, and not every one. The table lists about 350,000 clones, about 19% of them singletons. Source material: naive CD4+ T cells from blood. Source of these receptors: a woman younger than 35 in good health.

CDR3 nucleotides: TGTGCCAGTAGGTCAGGTGATACGCAGTATTTT. The encoded protein is CASRSGDTQYF. The genes are TRBV19 and TRBJ2-3, with D unresolved. This CDR3 is built from 11 residues. The V end was cut by 6 bases, the J end by 6 bases, with 7 bases between. Per the germline V gene, CDR1 is LNHDA and CDR2 is SQIVND (reference sequence). The full variable domain, in which reference TRBV19 and TRBJ2-3 provide the parts outside the CDR3, is DGGITQSPKYLFRKEGQNVTLSCEQNLNHDAMYWYRQDPGQGLRLIYYSQIVNDFQKGDIAEGYSVSREKKESFPLTVTSAQKNPTAFYLCASRSGDTQYFGPGTRLTVL.

The V gene is TRBV20-1, the J gene TRBJ1-1; D ambiguous. The germline gives CDR1 DFQATT, CDR2 SNEGSKA (reference sequence). Trimming cost V 8 bases and J 3 bases, with 10 bases left between them. This CDR3 comprises 11 residues. The CDR3 nucleotides read TGCAGTCCCGACCAGGACACTGAAGCTTTCTTT. Translated, it gives CSPDQDTEAFF.

V gene TRBV28 combines with J gene TRBJ2-5; tentative D call: TRBD2 (6 bases). Germline V gene data show CDR1 as MDHEN and CDR2 as SYDVKM. Trimming cost V 6 bases and J 5 bases, with 22 bases left between them. The CDR3 sequence is 16 residues long. The CDR3 here is CASSSSVGAGMETQYF. The DNA of the CDR3 is TGTGCCAGCAGCTCTAGCGTCGGGGCAGGGATGGAGACCCAGTACTTC.

This clone was seen only a few times. V and J are TRBV7-2 and TRBJ2-1; TRBD2 aligns across 15 bases. The J segment lost 8 bases and the V segment lost 4 bases, leaving 6 bases of the junction unmatched. The CDR3 extends over 16 amino acids. Germline V gives CDR1 SGHTA, CDR2 FQGNSA. The CDR3 DNA sequence: TGTGCCAGCAGCTCTGGGACTAGCGGGGGGATGGATGAGCAGTTCTTC. This gives the protein CASSSGTSGGMDEQFF.

The J gene is TRBJ2-1, the V gene TRBV6-1, with D unclear. V gave up 4 bases and J gave up 0 bases, with 13 bases separating them. The CDR3 is made up of 16 amino acids. The germline V gene encodes CDR1 MNHNS and CDR2 SASEGT. The CDR3 DNA follows: TGTGCCAGCAGTGGGCTGACTCGGAGCTCCTACAATGAGCAGTTCTTC. Translation: CASSGLTRSSYNEQFF.

V gene TRBV2 combines with J gene TRBJ2-7; TRBD2 is a possible D gene (6 bases). This CDR3 is 12 amino acids long. V lost 6 bases and J 2 bases, leaving 8 bases between the germline ends. Germline V gene lookup returns CDR1 SNHLY and CDR2 FYNNEI. CDR3 loop: CASREGTYEQYF. Here the CDR3 DNA reads TGTGCCAGCAGGGAGGGAACCTACGAGCAGTACTTC. Full variable domain (outside the CDR3, taken from reference TRBV2 and TRBJ2-7): EPEVTQTPSHQVTQMGQEVILRCVPISNHLYFYWYRQILGQKVEFLVSFYNNEISEKSEIFDDQFSVERPDGSNFTLKIRSTKLEDSAMYFCASREGTYEQYFGPGTRLTVT.

The rearrangement joins TRBV4-1 to TRBJ1-5; D gene unclear. From germline, CDR1 is MGHRA and CDR2 YSYEKL. The CDR3 runs 15 residues. Trimming took 6 bases from V and 5 from J, leaving 17 bases between them. Written as DNA, the CDR3 is TGCGCCAGCAGGAGAACAGCGGCGAAAGATCAGCCCCAGCATTTT. As protein: CASRRTAAKDQPQHF.

The chain combines TRBV5-4 with TRBJ1-2; TRBD1 might be the D (6 bases). V was trimmed by 1 base and J by 4 bases, leaving 14 bases between them. Germline V gene sequence: CDR1 SGHNT, CDR2 YYREEE (reference sequence). The CDR3 spans 15 residues. As DNA, the CDR3 is TGTGCCAGCAGCTTGCAGCAGGGGCACGGCTATGGCTACACCTTC. Protein sequence: CASSLQQGHGYGYTF.

The chain employs TRBV30 and TRBJ1-5; D is perhaps TRBD1 (5 bases). The CDR3 is 13 residues long. The germline gives CDR1 GTSNPN, CDR2 SVGIG (reference sequence). The ends were cut back, 4 bases at V and 7 bases at J, with 14 bases in the middle. This CDR3 is CAWTAGVGQPQHF. The CDR3 coding sequence is TGTGCCTGGACCGCGGGGGTGGGACAGCCCCAGCATTTT.

Note on this clone: Distinct nucleotide sequences in the sample also encode this CDR3. The chain couples TRBV18 to TRBJ1-5; TRBD1 agrees at 7 bases. The CDR3 is 13 residues long. CDR1 and CDR2 (germline): KGHSH, LQKENI. V shed 3 bases, J shed 4 bases, and the junction held 0 bases outside the gene matches. The CDR3 protein is CASSPDRNQPQHF. CDR3 coding DNA: TGTGCCAGCTCACCGGACAGGAATCAGCCCCAGCATTTT.

This chain joins TRBV5-1 and TRBJ1-5, with no clear D. Trimming cost V 0 bases and J 5 bases, with 9 bases left between them. Germline loops: CDR1 SGHRS, CDR2 YFSETQ. This CDR3 is built from 14 residues. CDR3 sequence (DNA): TGCGCCAGCAGCTTGGGGACTGAGCATCAGCCCCAGCATTTT. Its translation is CASSLGTEHQPQHF.

This clone has more than one count but fewer than ten. The rearrangement joins TRBV25-1 to TRBJ1-1; 7 nucleotides align to TRBD1. The CDR3 consists of 13 residues. The germline V gene has CDR1 MGHDK and CDR2 SYGVNS. The V gene end was trimmed by 6 bases and the J gene end by 5 bases; junction bases not matched to a gene: 6. The CDR3 region is CASRDRRETEAFF. CDR3 sequence (DNA): TGTGCCAGCAGGGACAGGAGAGAAACTGAAGCTTTCTTT.

This clone came up a few times. The chain is built from TRBV21-1 and TRBJ2-1; the DNA was not compared with TRBD1, the D call given in the table. TRBV21-1 is a documented pseudogene. This CDR3 region has 12 residues. Here the CDR3 DNA reads TGTGCCAGCAGGACAGGTAGCAATGAGCAGTTCTTC. It encodes CASRTGSNEQFF.

This clone was found a few times. V usage is TRBV19 and J usage is TRBJ2-1; 8 bases fit TRBD2. J gave up 11 bases and V 4 bases, and 4 bases lay outside the gene matches. CDR3 size: 12 residues. Germline V gene data show CDR1 as LNHDA and CDR2 as SQIVND (reference sequence). CDR3 nucleotide sequence: TGTGCCAGTAGTACGGGGGGGGAACAGCAGTTCTTC. Protein: CASSTGGEQQFF.

The V and J genes are TRBV4-1 and TRBJ2-3; the D gene is possibly TRBD2 (6 bases). Per the germline V gene, CDR1 is MGHRA and CDR2 is YSYEKL. V shed 1 base and J shed 0 bases, with 11 bases lying between them. This CDR3 has 16 amino acids. CDR3: CASSQGGGTSTDTQYF. The CDR3 DNA reads TGCGCCAGCAGCCAAGGTGGCGGGACTAGCACAGATACGCAGTATTTT.

This clone was picked up one time. The chain couples TRBV5-8 to TRBJ1-1, with D tentatively TRBD1 (6 bases). CDR1 is SGHTS and CDR2 is YDEGEE in the germline V gene. The CDR3 runs 17 residues. V lost 2 bases to trimming and J lost 0 bases, with 17 bases between them. The CDR3 region is CASSFTDRYLMNTEAFF. The CDR3 region has the DNA TGTGCCAGCAGCTTCACCGACAGGTACTTAATGAACACTGAAGCTTTCTTT.

The V call is TRBV19, the J call TRBJ1-5, with a tentative D call TRBD1 (5 bases). Germline CDR1 LNHDA, CDR2 SQIVND (reference sequence). V was pared by 5 bases and J by 4 bases, with 9 bases between. The CDR3 consists of 13 residues. The CDR3 here is CASSAQGNQPQHF. The CDR3 DNA sequence: TGTGCCAGTAGTGCTCAGGGAAATCAGCCCCAGCATTTT. The entire variable domain, with the rest obtained from reference TRBV19 and TRBJ1-5, is as follows: DGGITQSPKYLFRKEGQNVTLSCEQNLNHDAMYWYRQDPGQGLRLIYYSQIVNDFQKGDIAEGYSVSREKKESFPLTVTSAQKNPTAFYLCASSAQGNQPQHFGDGTRLSIL.

On this clone: Other DNA sequences in the sample encode the same CDR3. This chain links TRBV5-1 with TRBJ2-7; TRBD1 agrees at 11 bases. Germline V gene sequence: CDR1 SGHRS, CDR2 YFSETQ. Trimming removed 3 bases from V and 3 bases from J; junction bases left unmatched: 2. The length of the CDR3 is 14 residues. For the CDR3, the DNA is TGCGCCAGCAGCTCCGGGACAGGGGGCTACGAGCAGTACTTC. Encoded protein: CASSSGTGGYEQYF.

This clone appeared once. The rearrangement links TRBV11-2 to TRBJ1-1; D ambiguous. CDR1 and CDR2 from the germline V gene are SGHAT and FQNNGV. V lost 4 bases and J 1 base, leaving 10 bases between the germline ends. The CDR3 runs to 14 residues. The chain's CDR3 is CASSSGSGNTEAFF. The CDR3 nucleotides read TGTGCCAGCAGCTCAGGTAGCGGGAACACTGAAGCTTTCTTT.

The J gene is TRBJ1-5, the V gene TRBV30, with D possibly being TRBD1 (6 bases). Per germline, CDR1 GTSNPN and CDR2 SVGIG (reference sequence). The CDR3 contains 14 residues. The germline V and J ends were trimmed by 4 bases and 6 bases, with 16 bases remaining between them. CDR3 loop: CAWTLQGGGQPQHF. DNA of the CDR3: TGTGCCTGGACCCTACAGGGCGGAGGTCAGCCCCAGCATTTT.

This clone occurred a few times. The V and J genes are TRBV19 and TRBJ1-2; TRBD1 agrees at 7 bases. Germline V CDR1 and CDR2: LNHDA, SQIVND (reference sequence). Germline trimming cut 3 bases from V and 0 bases from J; bases unmatched to any gene: 13. CDR3 length equals 18 residues. The CDR3 DNA reads as TGTGCCAGTAGTATCCAGACAGGGTCTGCTCTAGCTAACTATGGCTACACCTTC. This sequence encodes CASSIQTGSALANYGYTF. The full variable domain, with the rest looked up from reference TRBV19 and TRBJ1-2, is DGGITQSPKYLFRKEGQNVTLSCEQNLNHDAMYWYRQDPGQGLRLIYYSQIVNDFQKGDIAEGYSVSREKKESFPLTVTSAQKNPTAFYLCASSIQTGSALANYGYTFGSGTRLTVV.

As for this clone: One end of the junction varies from germline; a read error may be responsible. The chain carries TRBV20-1 and TRBJ1-1; D ambiguous. The CDR3 sequence is 11 residues long. Germline values: CDR1 DFQATT, CDR2 SNEGSKA (reference sequence). The CDR3 sequence: CSAEQNPEAFF. DNA for the CDR3: TGCAGTGCCGAACAGAACCCTGAAGCTTTCTTT.

V and J are TRBV4-3 and TRBJ1-2; no definite D call. There are 15 residues in the CDR3. Germline lookup yields CDR1 LGHNA and CDR2 YSLEER. The V end lost 0 bases, the J end lost 4 bases, and 12 bases lay between the germline ends. CDR3 DNA sequence: TGCGCCAGCAGCCAAGATTGGGTTAGCAGCTATGGCTACACCTTC. It codes for CASSQDWVSSYGYTF.

The rearrangement links TRBV5-4 to TRBJ2-1; D is ambiguous. CDR3 length: 12 amino acids. From germline, CDR1 is SGHNT and CDR2 YYREEE (reference sequence). V was cut by 2 bases and J by 6 bases, with 6 bases left in between. The CDR3 nucleotides read TGTGCCAGCAGCTTAACGGGCAATGAGCAGTTCTTC. Residues: CASSLTGNEQFF.

V is TRBV6-5 and J is TRBJ1-5; no clear D gene. This CDR3 has 12 amino acids. From germline, CDR1 is MNHEY and CDR2 SVGAGI. V gave up 8 bases and J gave up 3 bases, with 8 bases separating them. The CDR3 here is CASGRYNQPQHF. The CDR3 DNA sequence: TGTGCCAGCGGGAGATACAATCAGCCCCAGCATTTT.

The chain links TRBV27 to TRBJ2-7; 9 positions agree with TRBD1. V was clipped by 5 bases and J by 0 bases; unmatched bases: 5. Per germline, CDR1 MNHEY and CDR2 SMNVEV (reference sequence). The CDR3 has 15 residues. The CDR3 here is CASSPRDRVSYEQYF. The CDR3, as DNA: TGTGCCAGCAGTCCCCGGGACAGGGTCTCCTACGAGCAGTACTTC.

This clone was observed a few times. The chain uses TRBV11-2 and TRBJ2-5; a possible D gene is TRBD2 (5 bases). Looked up from germline, CDR1 is SGHAT and CDR2 is FQNNGV. V was trimmed by 11 bases and J by 0 bases, leaving 25 bases between them. This CDR3 has 17 amino acids. The CDR3 is CASSVVAGPAYQETQYF. In DNA, the CDR3 is TGTGCCTCCTCCGTTGTGGCGGGCCCTGCGTACCAAGAGACCCAGTACTTC.

CDR3 region: CASSPLVVTEAFF. The CDR3 DNA is TGTGCCAGCTCACCACTAGTGGTCACTGAAGCTTTCTTT. The chain is built from TRBV18 and TRBJ1-1; D is unclear. Germline CDR1 reads KGHSH; CDR2 reads LQKENI. The CDR3 runs 13 residues. V was shortened by 1 base and J by 4 bases, with 7 bases between the two germline ends.

The chain has TRBV7-6 and TRBJ2-2; TRBD2 might be the D (6 bases). V gave up 5 bases and J gave up 0 bases, with 10 bases separating them. Germline CDR1 and CDR2: SGHVS and FNYEAQ. This CDR3 comprises 15 residues. The CDR3, as DNA: TGTGCCAGCAGCCAGCGGGTCCCGAACACCGGGGAGCTGTTTTTT. Residues: CASSQRVPNTGELFF.

The chain combines TRBV4-1 with TRBJ1-1, with D hard to call. The CDR3 loop spans 15 amino acids. Germline assignment: CDR1 MGHRA and CDR2 YSYEKL. Trimming stripped 4 bases from V and 0 bases from J, with 12 bases between. CDR3 nucleotides: TGCGCCAGCAGCCGGGAGGGAACTATGAACACTGAAGCTTTCTTT. The encoded protein is CASSREGTMNTEAFF.